Shown below are 10 T cell receptor beta chains from a single sample sequenced in a study of blood T cell repertoires in COVID-19. Measured with immunoSEQ multiplex PCR; TCRdb has only the in-frame clones, and not every one. The sample lists some 140,000 clones; 87% were seen once. Material for sequencing was peripheral blood. The receptors come from a man aged 50 to 59 with active COVID-19.

The chain combines TRBV5-1 with TRBJ2-5, with 13 bases fitting TRBD2. Germline-derived CDR1 and CDR2 are SGHRS and YFSETQ. Trimming took 0 bases from V and 5 from J; bases not matched to a gene: 13. The CDR3 has 19 residues. The CDR3 reads CASSLGTSGGPLRGETQYF. CDR3 nucleotide sequence: TGCGCCAGCAGCTTGGGGACTAGCGGGGGCCCACTTCGGGGGGAGACCCAGTACTTC.

The genes are TRBV19 and TRBJ1-5, with D unclear. Trimming took 6 bases from V and 5 from J, leaving 17 bases between them. CDR1 is LNHDA and CDR2 is SQIVND in the germline V gene (reference sequence). The CDR3 contains 15 residues. CDR3 loop: CASRKDGPGYQPQHF. CDR3 bases: TGTGCCAGTAGGAAAGATGGTCCGGGGTATCAGCCCCAGCATTTT.

The genes are TRBV5-1 and TRBJ1-4; 8 bases are shared with TRBD1. This CDR3 has 15 residues. The germline V gene has CDR1 SGHRS and CDR2 YFSETQ. The ends lost 0 bases at V and 7 bases at J; junction bases unmatched: 5. In DNA form, the CDR3 reads TGCGCCAGCAGCTTGGATGGGACAGGCGCTGAAAAACTGTTTTTT. It translates to CASSLDGTGAEKLFF.

This chain joins TRBV3-1 (or the pseudogene TRBV3-2) and TRBJ2-5; D is perhaps TRBD1 (6 bases). With 1 base removed from V and 5 bases from J, the gap between germline ends came to 11 bases. This CDR3 has 14 amino acids. CDR1 is LGHDT, CDR2 YNNKEL, per germline (reference sequence). The CDR3 reads CASSQVGARETQYF. CDR3 coding DNA: TGTGCCAGCAGCCAAGTGGGGGCGCGGGAGACCCAGTACTTC.

The CDR3: CASSLGGVSSYEQYF. DNA for the CDR3: TGTGCCAGCAGCTTAGGGGGGGTTTCCTCCTACGAGCAGTACTTC. The J gene is TRBJ2-7, the V gene TRBV7-8, with a possible D match to TRBD2 (6 bases). Germline values: CDR1 SGHVS, CDR2 FQNEAQ. The CDR3 extends over 15 amino acids. V lost 1 base to trimming and J lost 0 bases, with 10 bases between them.

This clone was found once. V usage is TRBV30 and J usage is TRBJ1-1, with D hard to call. CDR3 length equals 11 residues. Trimming shortened V by 5 bases and J by 2 bases, and 6 bases separated the two germline ends. Germline lookup yields CDR1 GTSNPN and CDR2 SVGIG (reference sequence). The chain's CDR3 is CAWLRNTEAFF. The CDR3 DNA reads TGTGCCTGGCTTCGTAACACTGAAGCTTTCTTT.

The chain is built from TRBV14 and TRBJ2-5; D not certain. The CDR3 is 12 amino acids. The V gene's germline CDR1 is SGHDN and CDR2 FVKESK. V lost 4 bases to trimming and J lost 0 bases, with 3 bases between them. The CDR3 DNA reads as TGTGCCAGCAGCCCCTACCAAGAGACCCAGTACTTC. It yields the protein CASSPYQETQYF.

The chain recombines TRBV30 with TRBJ2-3, with 11 bases aligning to TRBD2. The V and J ends lost 0 bases and 6 bases, in that order; junction bases with no gene match: 8. This CDR3 is built from 16 residues. The germline V gene has CDR1 GTSNPN and CDR2 SVGIG (reference sequence). The CDR3 nucleotides read TGTGCCTGGAGTGTACGGGGACTAGCGGCCAGGGATACGCAGTATTTT. Translating it yields CAWSVRGLAARDTQYF.

The rearrangement uses TRBV6-1 and TRBJ1-2; 7 bases are shared with TRBD1. This CDR3 has 15 residues. After removal of 3 bases from V and 2 bases from J, the junction contained 6 bases not matched to a gene. CDR1 is MNHNS, CDR2 SASEGT, per germline. The CDR3 is CASSDPTGWNYGYTF. In DNA, the CDR3 is TGTGCCAGCAGTGACCCGACAGGGTGGAACTATGGCTACACCTTC.

This clone occurred once. V and J are TRBV3-1 (or the pseudogene TRBV3-2) and TRBJ1-4; 7 positions agree with TRBD1. The CDR3 is made up of 14 amino acids. CDR1 LGHDT and CDR2 YNNKEL come from the germline V gene (reference sequence). V gave up 4 bases and J gave up 11 bases; unmatched junction bases: 10. CDR3 residues: CASSPGGGRGKLFF. The CDR3 DNA follows: TGTGCCAGCAGCCCGGGTGGGGGCAGGGGGAAACTGTTTTTT.